This T cell receptor beta chain is from a study of response to subunit inactivated influenza vaccine. TCRdb analysed the RT-PCR reads with MiXCR anew, one entry per CDR3 protein. The table lists 150,000 or so distinct CDR3 sequences, approximately 11% of them singletons. Sample: non-naive T cells sorted from PBMCs, taken more than 35 days after vaccination. The sequence was obtained from a man between 45 and 60 years old who received an inactivated influenza vaccine.

CDR3 region: CASSQDYGITGGEQFF. As DNA, the CDR3 is TGCGCCAGCAGCCAAGATTACGGCATAACTGGAGGTGAGCAGTTCTTC. The V gene is TRBV4-1, the J gene TRBJ2-1, with a weak D call TRBD2 (5 bases). This CDR3 is 16 amino acids long. Trimming took off 0 bases at V and 9 bases at J, with 18 bases between the two ends. CDR1 is MGHRA and CDR2 is YSYEKL in the germline V gene.